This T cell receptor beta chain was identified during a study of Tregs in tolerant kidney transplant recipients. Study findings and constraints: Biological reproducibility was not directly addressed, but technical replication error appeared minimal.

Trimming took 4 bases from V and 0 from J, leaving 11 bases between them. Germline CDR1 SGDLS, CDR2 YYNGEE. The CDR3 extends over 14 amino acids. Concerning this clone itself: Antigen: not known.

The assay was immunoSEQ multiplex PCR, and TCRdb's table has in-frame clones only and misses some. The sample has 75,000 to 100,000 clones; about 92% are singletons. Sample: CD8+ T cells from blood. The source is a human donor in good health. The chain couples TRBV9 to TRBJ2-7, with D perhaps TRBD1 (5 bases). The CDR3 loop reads CASSPQGSSYEQYF. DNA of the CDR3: TGTGCCAGCAGCCCGCAGGGAAGCTCCTACGAGCAGTACTTC.